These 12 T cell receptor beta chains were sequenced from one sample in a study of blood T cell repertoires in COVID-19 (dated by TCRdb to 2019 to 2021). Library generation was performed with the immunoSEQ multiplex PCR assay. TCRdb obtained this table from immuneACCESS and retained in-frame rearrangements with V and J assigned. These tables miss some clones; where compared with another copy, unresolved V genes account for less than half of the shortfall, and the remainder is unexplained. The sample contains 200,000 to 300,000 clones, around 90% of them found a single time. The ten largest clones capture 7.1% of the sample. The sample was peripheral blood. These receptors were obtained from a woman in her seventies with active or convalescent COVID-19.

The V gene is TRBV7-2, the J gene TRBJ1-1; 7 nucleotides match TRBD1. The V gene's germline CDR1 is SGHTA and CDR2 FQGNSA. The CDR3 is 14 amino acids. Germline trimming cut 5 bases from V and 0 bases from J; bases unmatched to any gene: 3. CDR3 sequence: CASSPGQLNTEAFF. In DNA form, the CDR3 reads TGTGCCAGCAGCCCGGGACAGTTGAACACTGAAGCTTTCTTT. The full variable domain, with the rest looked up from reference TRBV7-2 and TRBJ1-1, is GAGVSQSPSNKVTEKGKDVELRCDPISGHTALYWYRQSLGQGLEFLIYFQGNSAPDKSGLPSDRFSAERTGGSVSTLTIQRTQQEDSAVYLCASSPGQLNTEAFFGQGTRLTVV.

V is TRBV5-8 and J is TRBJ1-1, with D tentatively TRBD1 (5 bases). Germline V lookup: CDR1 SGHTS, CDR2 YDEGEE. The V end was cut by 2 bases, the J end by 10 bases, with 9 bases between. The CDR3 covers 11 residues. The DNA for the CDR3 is TGTGCCAGCAGCTTATCCGGGGGAGCTTTCTTT. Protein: CASSLSGGAFF.

CDR3: CASSPGTANSPLHF. The CDR3 DNA follows: TGCGCCAGCAGTCCCGGGACAGCTAATTCACCCCTCCACTTT. The rearrangement links TRBV10-1 to TRBJ1-6; 7 positions agree with TRBD1. The CDR3 has 14 residues. Germline V gives CDR1 WNHNN, CDR2 SYGVQD (reference sequence). With 5 bases clipped from V and 6 bases from J, the junction kept 4 bases outside the gene matches.

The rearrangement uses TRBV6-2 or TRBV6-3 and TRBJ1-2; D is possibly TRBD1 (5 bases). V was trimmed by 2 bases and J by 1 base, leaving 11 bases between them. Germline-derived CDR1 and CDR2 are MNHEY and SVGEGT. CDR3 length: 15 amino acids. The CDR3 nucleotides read TGTGCCAGCAGTTACAAAGGGGTTCTTAACTATGGCTACACCTTC. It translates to CASSYKGVLNYGYTF.

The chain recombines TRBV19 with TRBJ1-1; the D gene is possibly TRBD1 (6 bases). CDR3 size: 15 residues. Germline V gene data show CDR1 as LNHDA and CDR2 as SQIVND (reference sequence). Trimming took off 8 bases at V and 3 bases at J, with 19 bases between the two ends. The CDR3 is CASGQRRPFDTEAFF. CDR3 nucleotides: TGTGCCAGTGGACAGCGCCGTCCTTTCGACACTGAAGCTTTCTTT.

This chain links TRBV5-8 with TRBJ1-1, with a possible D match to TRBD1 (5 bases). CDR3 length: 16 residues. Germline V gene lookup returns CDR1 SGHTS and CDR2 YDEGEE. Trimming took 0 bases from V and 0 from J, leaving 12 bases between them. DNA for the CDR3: TGTGCCAGCAGCTTGGCCCCAGGGCGGATGAACACTGAAGCTTTCTTT. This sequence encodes CASSLAPGRMNTEAFF.

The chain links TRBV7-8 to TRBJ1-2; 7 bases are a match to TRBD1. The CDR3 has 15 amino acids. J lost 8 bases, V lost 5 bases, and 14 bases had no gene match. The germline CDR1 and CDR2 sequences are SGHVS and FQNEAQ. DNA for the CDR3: TGTGCCAGCAGCACCCGACAGGGAGGCCGTGGGGGCTACACCTTC. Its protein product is CASSTRQGGRGGYTF.

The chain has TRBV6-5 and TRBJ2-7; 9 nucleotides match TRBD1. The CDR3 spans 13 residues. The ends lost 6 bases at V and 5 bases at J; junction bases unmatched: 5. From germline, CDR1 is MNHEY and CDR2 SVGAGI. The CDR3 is CASRRTGDNEQYF. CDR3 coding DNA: TGTGCCAGCAGGAGGACAGGGGATAACGAGCAGTACTTC.

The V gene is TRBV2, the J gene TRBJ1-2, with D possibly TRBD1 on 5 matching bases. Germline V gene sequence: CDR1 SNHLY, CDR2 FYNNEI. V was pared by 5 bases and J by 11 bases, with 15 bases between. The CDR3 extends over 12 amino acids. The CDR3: CASSSDSAGYTF. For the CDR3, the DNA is TGTGCCAGCAGTTCCGACAGTGCCGGTTACACCTTC.

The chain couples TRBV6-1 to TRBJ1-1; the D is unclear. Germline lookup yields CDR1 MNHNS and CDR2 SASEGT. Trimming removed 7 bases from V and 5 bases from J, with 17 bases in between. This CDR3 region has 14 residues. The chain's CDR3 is CASIFEGSGTEAFF. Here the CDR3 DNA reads TGTGCCAGCATATTTGAGGGCTCCGGGACTGAAGCTTTCTTT.

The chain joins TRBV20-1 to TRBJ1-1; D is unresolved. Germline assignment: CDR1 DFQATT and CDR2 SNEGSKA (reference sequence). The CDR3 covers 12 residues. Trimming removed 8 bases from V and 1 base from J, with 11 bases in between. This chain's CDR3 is CSPRVRNTEAFF. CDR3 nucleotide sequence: TGCAGTCCTCGTGTTCGGAACACTGAAGCTTTCTTT.

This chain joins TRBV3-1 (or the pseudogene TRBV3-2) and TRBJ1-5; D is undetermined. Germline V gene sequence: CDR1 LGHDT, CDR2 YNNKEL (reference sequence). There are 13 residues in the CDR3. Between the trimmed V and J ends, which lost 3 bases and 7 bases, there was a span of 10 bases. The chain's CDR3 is CASSHRNNQPQHF. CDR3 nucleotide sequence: TGTGCCAGCAGCCATCGCAACAACCAGCCCCAGCATTTT.